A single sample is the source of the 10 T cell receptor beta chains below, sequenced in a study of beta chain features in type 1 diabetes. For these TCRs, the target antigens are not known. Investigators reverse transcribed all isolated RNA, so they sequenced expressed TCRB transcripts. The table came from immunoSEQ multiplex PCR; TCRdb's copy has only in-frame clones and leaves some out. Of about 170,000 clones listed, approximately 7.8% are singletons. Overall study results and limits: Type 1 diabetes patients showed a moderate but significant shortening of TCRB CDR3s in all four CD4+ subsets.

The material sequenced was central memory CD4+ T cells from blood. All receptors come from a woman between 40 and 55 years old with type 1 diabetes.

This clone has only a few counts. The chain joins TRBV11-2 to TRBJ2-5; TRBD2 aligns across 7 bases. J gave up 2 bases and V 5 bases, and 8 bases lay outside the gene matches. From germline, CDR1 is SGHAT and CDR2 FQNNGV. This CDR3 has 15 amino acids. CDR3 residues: CASSISTSYQETQYF. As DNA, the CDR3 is TGTGCCAGCAGCATCTCGACTAGCTATCAAGAGACCCAGTACTTC.

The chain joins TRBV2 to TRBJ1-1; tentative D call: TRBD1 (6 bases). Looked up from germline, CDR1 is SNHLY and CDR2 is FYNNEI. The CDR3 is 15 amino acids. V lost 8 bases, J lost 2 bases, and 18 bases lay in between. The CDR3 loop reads CASRTVGGGNTEAFF. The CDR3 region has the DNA TGTGCCAGCCGGACAGTTGGGGGGGGTAACACTGAAGCTTTCTTT.

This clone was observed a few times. CDR3 region: CASSLATDSINTEAFF. DNA of the CDR3: TGTGCCAGCAGCTTAGCCACGGACAGCATAAACACTGAAGCTTTCTTT. The V and J genes are TRBV7-2 and TRBJ1-1, with D perhaps TRBD1 (6 bases). The CDR3 covers 16 residues. The germline V and J ends were trimmed by 0 bases and 2 bases, with 13 bases remaining between them. CDR1 is SGHTA, CDR2 FQGNSA, per germline.

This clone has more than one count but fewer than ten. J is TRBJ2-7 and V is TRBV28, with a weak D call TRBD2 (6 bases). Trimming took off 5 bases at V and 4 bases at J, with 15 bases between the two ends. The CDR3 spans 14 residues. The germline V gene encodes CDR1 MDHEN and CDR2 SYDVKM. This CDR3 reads CASSASGRGYEQYF. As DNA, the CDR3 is TGTGCCAGCAGTGCCTCGGGACGGGGGTACGAGCAGTACTTC.

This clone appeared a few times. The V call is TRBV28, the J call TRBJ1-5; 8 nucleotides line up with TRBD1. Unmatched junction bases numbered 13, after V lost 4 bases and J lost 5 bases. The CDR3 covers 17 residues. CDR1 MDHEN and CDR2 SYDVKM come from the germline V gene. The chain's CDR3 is CASSSPGAGGTDQPQHF. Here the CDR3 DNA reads TGTGCCAGCAGTTCCCCGGGGGCAGGGGGCACGGATCAGCCCCAGCATTTT.

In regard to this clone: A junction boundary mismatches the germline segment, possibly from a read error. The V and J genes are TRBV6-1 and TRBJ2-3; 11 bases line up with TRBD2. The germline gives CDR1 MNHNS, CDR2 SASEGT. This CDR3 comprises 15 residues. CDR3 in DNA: TGTGCCAGCACTGAACTAGCGGGGGGCACAGATACGCAGTATTTT. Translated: CASTELAGGTDTQYF.

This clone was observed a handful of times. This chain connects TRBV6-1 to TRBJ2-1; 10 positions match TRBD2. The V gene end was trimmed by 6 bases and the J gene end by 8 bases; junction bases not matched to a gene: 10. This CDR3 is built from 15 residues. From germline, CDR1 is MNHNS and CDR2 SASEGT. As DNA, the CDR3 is TGTGCCAGCAGCCGTGGGGCTAGCGGGGGCCATGAGCAGTTCTTC. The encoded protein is CASSRGASGGHEQFF.

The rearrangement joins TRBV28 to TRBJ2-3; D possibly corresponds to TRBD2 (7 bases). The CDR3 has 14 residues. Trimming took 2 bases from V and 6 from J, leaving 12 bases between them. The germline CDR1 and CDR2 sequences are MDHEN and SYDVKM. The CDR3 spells CASSLRRGGDTQYF. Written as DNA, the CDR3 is TGTGCCAGCAGTTTACGGAGGGGGGGGGATACGCAGTATTTT.

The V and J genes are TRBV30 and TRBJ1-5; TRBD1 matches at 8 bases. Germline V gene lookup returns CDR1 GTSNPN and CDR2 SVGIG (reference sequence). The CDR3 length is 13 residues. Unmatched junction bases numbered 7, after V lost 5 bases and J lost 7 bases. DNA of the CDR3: TGTGCCTGGGGACAGGGAGGAGAGCAGCCCCAGCATTTT. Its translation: CAWGQGGEQPQHF.

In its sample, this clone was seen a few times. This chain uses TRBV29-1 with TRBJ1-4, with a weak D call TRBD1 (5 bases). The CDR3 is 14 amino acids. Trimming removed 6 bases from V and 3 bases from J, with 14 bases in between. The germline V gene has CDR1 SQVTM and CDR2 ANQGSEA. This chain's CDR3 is CSVRDFAANEKLFF. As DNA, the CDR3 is TGCAGCGTCAGGGACTTCGCGGCTAATGAAAAACTGTTTTTT.